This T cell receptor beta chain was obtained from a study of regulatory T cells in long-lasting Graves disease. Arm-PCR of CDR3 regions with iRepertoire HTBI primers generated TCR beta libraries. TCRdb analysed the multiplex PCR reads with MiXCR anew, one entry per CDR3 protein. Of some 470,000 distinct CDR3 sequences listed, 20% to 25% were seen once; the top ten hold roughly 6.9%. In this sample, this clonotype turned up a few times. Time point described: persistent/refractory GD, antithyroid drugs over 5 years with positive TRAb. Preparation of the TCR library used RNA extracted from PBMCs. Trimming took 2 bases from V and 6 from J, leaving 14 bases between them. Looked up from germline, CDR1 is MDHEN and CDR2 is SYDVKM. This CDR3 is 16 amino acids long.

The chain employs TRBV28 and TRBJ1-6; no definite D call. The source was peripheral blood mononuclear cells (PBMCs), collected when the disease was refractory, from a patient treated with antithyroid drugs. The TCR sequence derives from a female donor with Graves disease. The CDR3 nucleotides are TGTGCCAGCAGTTTAATCTTGGGAAGTATTAATTCACCCCTCCACTTT. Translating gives CASSLILGSINSPLHF.